The 30 T cell receptor beta chains listed next were all sequenced from one sample in a study of blood T cell repertoires in COVID-19. Using immunoSEQ multiplex PCR, the repertoire was profiled, and TCRdb retains in-frame clones only, with some absent. The data show over 70,000 clones, with 82% seen just once and around 4.5% held by the top ten. The specimen sequenced was peripheral blood. These receptors came from a woman aged 55-69 years with acute or convalescent COVID-19.

The CDR3 sequence: CASSNRYEQYF. The CDR3 nucleotides read TGTGCCAGCAGTAACAGGTACGAGCAGTACTTC. The rearrangement links TRBV28 to TRBJ2-7, with a tentative D call TRBD1 (5 bases). The CDR3 loop spans 11 amino acids. V was cut by 5 bases and J by 4 bases, with 6 bases left in between. CDR1 and CDR2 from the germline V gene are MDHEN and SYDVKM.

The chain is built from TRBV29-1 and TRBJ1-1; D gene uncertain. Germline V gene sequence: CDR1 SQVTM, CDR2 ANQGSEA. CDR3 length: 12 residues. The V end was cut by 7 bases, the J end by 5 bases, with 14 bases between. This CDR3 is CSALKGGTEAFF. CDR3 bases: TGCAGCGCTCTTAAAGGAGGAACTGAAGCTTTCTTT.

The rearrangement links TRBV10-2 to TRBJ2-7; the D gene is possibly TRBD1 (9 bases). V gave up 8 bases and J gave up 3 bases, with 20 bases separating them. Germline V gives CDR1 WSHSY, CDR2 SAAADI. The length of the CDR3 is 15 residues. Here the CDR3 reads CASATGGLVHYEQYF. CDR3 sequence (DNA): TGCGCCAGCGCGACAGGGGGACTAGTGCACTACGAGCAGTACTTC.

V is TRBV4-1 and J is TRBJ2-2, with a tentative D call TRBD1 (6 bases). Germline loops: CDR1 MGHRA, CDR2 YSYEKL. This CDR3 is 15 amino acids long. The V end was cut by 3 bases, the J end by 3 bases, with 11 bases between. Written as DNA, the CDR3 is TGCGCCAGCAGCCATGGCAGGGGTTACACCGGGGAGCTGTTTTTT. Amino acids: CASSHGRGYTGELFF.

The chain links TRBV24-1 to TRBJ2-6, with TRBD1 matching 8 bases. The CDR3 runs 21 residues. Trimming at V came to 4 bases and at J to 0 bases, leaving 16 bases not matched to a gene. CDR1 and CDR2 from the germline V gene are KGHDR and SFDVKD. The CDR3 region has the DNA TGTGCCACCAGTGACCCTAGTTACAGGGGGAGAAAGGGCTCTGGGGCCAACGTCCTGACTTTC. This sequence encodes CATSDPSYRGRKGSGANVLTF.

The rearrangement joins TRBV27 to TRBJ2-1, with 9 bases fitting TRBD1. This CDR3 has 15 residues. The V segment lost 7 bases and the J segment 7 bases; nucleotides outside the gene matches: 11. The germline gives CDR1 MNHEY, CDR2 SMNVEV (reference sequence). The CDR3 reads CASTNPGTGKNEQFF. CDR3 sequence (DNA): TGTGCCAGCACCAATCCTGGGACAGGGAAAAATGAGCAGTTCTTC.

This rearrangement joins TRBV28 to TRBJ2-3; a possible D gene is TRBD2 (6 bases). Trimming stripped 1 base from V and 7 bases from J, with 21 bases between. This CDR3 has 17 amino acids. The V gene's germline CDR1 is MDHEN and CDR2 SYDVKM. The CDR3, as DNA: TGTGCCAGCAGTTTATTTAAACTAGCCCCAAAGGCGAATACGCAGTATTTT. This encodes CASSLFKLAPKANTQYF.

This chain connects TRBV7-9 to TRBJ1-1; D uncertain. This CDR3 contains 15 residues. V lost 2 bases, J lost 0 bases, and 10 bases lay in between. Germline V lookup: CDR1 SEHNR, CDR2 FQNEAQ (reference sequence). CDR3: CASSLLSQVNTEAFF. The CDR3 coding sequence is TGTGCCAGCAGCTTACTATCCCAGGTGAACACTGAAGCTTTCTTT.

This chain connects TRBV7-6 to TRBJ2-3, with TRBD2 matching over 15 bases. Germline V gene lookup returns CDR1 SGHVS and CDR2 FNYEAQ. There are 17 residues in the CDR3. The V gene end was trimmed by 4 bases and the J gene end by 5 bases; junction bases not matched to a gene: 7. The DNA of the CDR3 is TGTGCCAGCAGCTCAGGACTAGCGGGAGGGTCGAAAGATACGCAGTATTTT. Protein product: CASSSGLAGGSKDTQYF.

The table lists this clone with a few counts. This chain links TRBV29-1 with TRBJ2-3; a weak D match, TRBD1 (6 bases). This CDR3 spans 15 amino acids. With 4 bases removed from V and 2 bases from J, the gap between germline ends came to 16 bases. Germline values: CDR1 SQVTM, CDR2 ANQGSEA. CDR3 sequence reads: CSVGFGGVSTDTQYF. CDR3 sequence (DNA): TGCAGCGTTGGATTTGGGGGCGTCTCCACAGATACGCAGTATTTT.

This clone was observed a few times. The V gene is TRBV5-6, the J gene TRBJ1-1, with 7 bases aligning to TRBD1. CDR3 length: 12 amino acids. Unmatched junction bases numbered 4, after V lost 0 bases and J lost 11 bases. The germline V gene encodes CDR1 SGHDT and CDR2 YYEEEE. CDR3 sequence: CASSLVRGRAFF. Here the CDR3 DNA reads TGTGCCAGCAGCTTGGTAAGGGGGCGGGCTTTCTTT. Full variable domain (outside the CDR3, taken from reference TRBV5-6 and TRBJ1-1): DAGVTQSPTHLIKTRGQQVTLRCSPKSGHDTVSWYQQALGQGPQFIFQYYEEEERQRGNFPDRFSGHQFPNYSSELNVNALLLGDSALYLCASSLVRGRAFFGQGTRLTVV.

CDR3 nucleotides: TGTGCCACCAGCAGAGATAAGGGGGAGGGTTACAATGAGCAGTTCTTC. Its translation: CATSRDKGEGYNEQFF. The chain is built from TRBV15 and TRBJ2-1; D is perhaps TRBD2 (7 bases). V was shortened by 0 bases and J by 4 bases, with 13 bases between the two germline ends. Germline V gives CDR1 LNHNV, CDR2 YYDKDF (reference sequence). This CDR3 comprises 16 residues.

The CDR3 sequence: CASSSTSGAYNEQFF. CDR3 DNA: TGTGCCAGCAGCTCGACTAGCGGAGCCTACAATGAGCAGTTCTTC. The J gene is TRBJ2-1, the V gene TRBV7-2; 9 bases match TRBD2. The junction had 3 bases not matched to a gene; V was cut back by 4 bases and J by 2 bases. Germline assignment: CDR1 SGHTA and CDR2 FQGNSA. CDR3 length: 15 residues. Together with reference TRBV7-2 and TRBJ2-1, the CDR3 gives the full variable domain: GAGVSQSPSNKVTEKGKDVELRCDPISGHTALYWYRQSLGQGLEFLIYFQGNSAPDKSGLPSDRFSAERTGGSVSTLTIQRTQQEDSAVYLCASSSTSGAYNEQFFGPGTRLTVL.

The chain is built from TRBV6-5 and TRBJ2-7, with D tentatively TRBD1 (6 bases). The CDR3 sequence is 13 residues long. The V and J ends lost 6 bases and 0 bases respectively, with 9 bases between them. CDR1 is MNHEY, CDR2 SVGAGI, per germline. The CDR3 loop reads CASSGDNSYEQYF. In DNA, the CDR3 is TGTGCCAGCAGCGGGGACAACTCCTACGAGCAGTACTTC.

This chain joins TRBV24-1 and TRBJ2-3, with D possibly matching TRBD1 (6 bases). V gave up 4 bases and J gave up 11 bases, with 9 bases separating them. This CDR3 contains 11 residues. Looked up from germline, CDR1 is KGHDR and CDR2 is SFDVKD. The CDR3 sequence: CATSEGHRQYF. DNA of the CDR3: TGTGCCACCAGTGAGGGACACCGGCAGTATTTT.

This clone was counted once. The rearrangement links TRBV4-2 to TRBJ1-1; D remains unclear. CDR1 is LGHNA, CDR2 YNFKEQ, per germline. The CDR3 is 15 residues long. V lost 7 bases, J lost 1 base, and 16 bases lay in between. The chain's CDR3 is CASTPRERKNTEAFF. CDR3 in DNA: TGTGCCAGCACCCCAAGAGAGCGTAAGAACACTGAAGCTTTCTTT.

This chain uses TRBV28 with TRBJ1-2; D gene uncertain. The ends were cut back, 1 base at V and 0 bases at J, with 6 bases in the middle. CDR3 size: 14 residues. Germline CDR1 is MDHEN and CDR2 is SYDVKM. Here the CDR3 reads CASSLFLPNYGYTF. The DNA for the CDR3 is TGTGCCAGCAGTTTATTCCTACCTAACTATGGCTACACCTTC.

The V and J genes are TRBV30 and TRBJ2-2; unclear D gene. The CDR3 runs to 12 residues. Germline lookup yields CDR1 GTSNPN and CDR2 SVGIG (reference sequence). V dropped 5 bases and J dropped 8 bases, with 12 bases sitting between them. The CDR3 DNA follows: TGTGCCTGGGGGCGACTTTTTGGGGAGCTGTTTTTT. Amino acid sequence: CAWGRLFGELFF. Combining the CDR3 with reference TRBV30 and TRBJ2-2 gives the whole variable domain SQTIHQWPATLVQPVGSPLSLECTVEGTSNPNLYWYRQAAGRGLQLLFYSVGIGQISSEVPQNLSASRPQDRQFILSSKKLLLSDSGFYLCAWGRLFGELFFGEGSRLTVL.

The chain uses TRBV14 and TRBJ1-2; 11 nucleotides align to TRBD1. CDR3 length equals 15 residues. The ends lost 1 base at V and 5 bases at J; junction bases unmatched: 3. Germline V lookup: CDR1 SGHDN, CDR2 FVKESK. The CDR3 here is CASSQGTGGRYGYTF. The DNA for the CDR3 is TGTGCCAGCAGCCAAGGGACAGGGGGCCGGTATGGCTACACCTTC.

The rearrangement uses TRBV9 and TRBJ2-2; D ambiguous. The germline gives CDR1 SGDLS, CDR2 YYNGEE. Deletions cut 4 bases from V and 4 bases from J, with 11 bases between. The CDR3 sequence is 14 residues long. CDR3 in DNA: TGTGCCAGCAGCCCTGAACTAACCACCGGGGAGCTGTTTTTT. Protein: CASSPELTTGELFF.

The CDR3 coding sequence is TGTGCCAGTAGTGACCAAGGACAGGCCCCTGGAAACACCATATATTTT. It codes for CASSDQGQAPGNTIYF. This rearrangement joins TRBV19 to TRBJ1-3, with 7 bases matching TRBD1. Losses at the gene ends were 5 bases for V and 2 bases for J; bases not matched to a gene: 9. Germline CDR1 LNHDA, CDR2 SQIVND (reference sequence). The CDR3 has 16 amino acids. The full variable domain, rest sourced from reference TRBV19 and TRBJ1-3, is DGGITQSPKYLFRKEGQNVTLSCEQNLNHDAMYWYRQDPGQGLRLIYYSQIVNDFQKGDIAEGYSVSREKKESFPLTVTSAQKNPTAFYLCASSDQGQAPGNTIYFGEGSWLTVV.

The chain employs TRBV29-1 and TRBJ1-2; 8 bases align to TRBD1. Germline lookup yields CDR1 SQVTM and CDR2 ANQGSEA. The CDR3 consists of 12 residues. The V and J ends lost 5 bases and 3 bases, in that order; junction bases with no gene match: 2. The CDR3 DNA reads TGCAGCGTTCCGGACAGGGACTATGGCTACACCTTC. Protein product: CSVPDRDYGYTF.

This clone was recorded a few times. V and J are TRBV5-4 and TRBJ2-5; 9 positions agree with TRBD1. CDR1 and CDR2 (germline): SGHNT, YYREEE (reference sequence). CDR3 length: 15 residues. With 4 bases clipped from V and 5 bases from J, the junction kept 9 bases outside the gene matches. The CDR3 spells CASSRTTGGGETQYF. Written as DNA, the CDR3 is TGTGCCAGCAGCAGAACGACAGGGGGTGGGGAGACCCAGTACTTC. Variable domain in full (rest from reference TRBV5-4 and TRBJ2-5): ETGVTQSPTHLIKTRGQQVTLRCSSQSGHNTVSWYQQALGQGPQFIFQYYREEENGRGNFPPRFSGLQFPNYSSELNVNALELDDSALYLCASSRTTGGGETQYFGPGTRLLVL.

The chain combines TRBV7-8 with TRBJ2-2, with 11 positions matching TRBD1. Germline V gene lookup returns CDR1 SGHVS and CDR2 FQNEAQ. CDR3 length: 15 amino acids. Trimming took 5 bases from V and 5 from J; bases not matched to a gene: 4. The CDR3 coding sequence is TGTGCCAGCAGCCCAGGACAGGGGGCGACCGGGGAGCTGTTTTTT. This codes for CASSPGQGATGELFF. The full variable domain, completed using reference TRBV7-8 and TRBJ2-2, is GAGVSQSPRYKVAKRGQDVALRCDPISGHVSLFWYQQALGQGPEFLTYFQNEAQLDKSGLPSDRFFAERPEGSVSTLKIQRTQQEDSAVYLCASSPGQGATGELFFGEGSRLTVL.

The rearrangement uses TRBV4-2 and TRBJ2-7, with unresolved D. V lost 0 bases and J 0 bases, leaving 6 bases between the germline ends. CDR1 LGHNA and CDR2 YNFKEQ come from the germline V gene. The CDR3 loop spans 14 amino acids. The DNA for the CDR3 is TGTGCCAGCAGCCAAGACACAGCCTCCTACGAGCAGTACTTC. It is translated as CASSQDTASYEQYF.

This clone was picked up a small number of times. This same CDR3 is encoded by further DNA sequences in the sample. The V gene is TRBV6-5, the J gene TRBJ1-2, with D possibly being TRBD1 (5 bases). This CDR3 has 13 residues. The V gene lost 6 bases and the J gene lost 2 bases, with 10 bases spanning the gap. Germline V gene sequence: CDR1 MNHEY, CDR2 SVGAGI. The CDR3 region has the DNA TGTGCCAGCAGGCCTCAGGGAAACTATGGCTACACCTTC. It is translated as CASRPQGNYGYTF.

The chain joins TRBV6-2 or TRBV6-3 to TRBJ2-7; no clear D. The CDR3 is 14 amino acids. Germline CDR1 is MNHEY and CDR2 is SVGEGT. Trimming left V 2 bases short and J 2 bases short, with 10 bases between. CDR3 in DNA: TGTGCCAGCAGTTACCTAGATCCCCCCTACGAGCAGTACTTC. Protein product: CASSYLDPPYEQYF.

The V gene is TRBV2, the J gene TRBJ1-2, with D uncertain. Germline V CDR1 and CDR2: SNHLY, FYNNEI. V was shortened by 0 bases and J by 4 bases, with 12 bases between the two germline ends. The CDR3 is 15 amino acids. The CDR3 DNA reads TGTGCCAGCAGTGAAGCGCCGAGTGGTCGCTATGGCTACACCTTC. Protein sequence: CASSEAPSGRYGYTF. The whole variable domain, remainder taken from reference TRBV2 and TRBJ1-2, is EPEVTQTPSHQVTQMGQEVILRCVPISNHLYFYWYRQILGQKVEFLVSFYNNEISEKSEIFDDQFSVERPDGSNFTLKIRSTKLEDSAMYFCASSEAPSGRYGYTFGSGTRLTVV.

This chain connects TRBV3-1 (or the pseudogene TRBV3-2) to TRBJ1-1; weak D call: TRBD1 (6 bases). The V and J ends lost 7 bases and 1 base respectively, with 13 bases between them. The CDR3 is 14 residues long. Looked up from germline, CDR1 is LGHDT and CDR2 is YNNKEL (reference sequence). CDR3 sequence (DNA): TGTGCCAGCACCGAGGACAGATCGAACACTGAAGCTTTCTTT. The encoded protein is CASTEDRSNTEAFF.

The chain combines TRBV27 with TRBJ1-5; D is unclear. Germline CDR1 MNHEY, CDR2 SMNVEV (reference sequence). The CDR3 runs 12 residues. Deletions cut 3 bases from V and 6 bases from J, with 6 bases between. The CDR3 DNA sequence: TGTGCCAGCAGTTTTGCGGGTCAGCCCCAGCATTTT. This codes for CASSFAGQPQHF.